The clone carrying this T cell receptor (beta chain) came up many times. What it binds is not known. This sample stems from a study of T cell repertoires in cytomegalovirus infection. Broader study findings: It was HLA-C-restricted CMV-specific TCR beta clonotypes that dominated the response ex vivo.

TCRdb called the reads again in MiXCR, with one record for every CDR3 protein. The sample yields a few hundred thousand distinct CDR3 sequences, about 15% seen once. The clonotype originates from a human donor in good health (CMV status not recorded). Some clones in this sample may be carry-over from other donors' samples. Sample: CD8+ T cells from PBMCs.

This chain's CDR3 is CASGQVYEQYF. In nucleotides, the CDR3 is TGTGCCAGCGGTCAGGTGTACGAGCAGTACTTC. The V gene is TRBV7-6, the J gene TRBJ2-7; D uncertain. V lost 8 bases to trimming and J lost 4 bases, with 9 bases between them. The CDR3 runs 11 residues. The germline V gene encodes CDR1 SGHVS and CDR2 FNYEAQ.